The clone carrying this T cell receptor delta chain was seen more than once but under ten times. Its specificity is not known. The sample comes from a study of Vδ1+ human thymocytes. The CDR3 is 24 amino acids. Sequences come from RNA converted to cDNA by reverse transcription. The CDR3 regions were amplified by multiplex PCR from V-gene primers to a constant-region primer. TCRdb called clones from the multiplex PCR reads again using CATT. This table holds approximately 19,000 delta-chain clones, approximately 8.8% found once. Points from the study as a whole: Thymic TRG and TRD repertoires appeared highly polyclonal, with Gaussian CDR3 length distributions.

For the J gene the call is TRDJ1; the V gene lacks a call; the table's D call TRDD3 went unverified against the DNA. Sequenced sample: Vdelta1+ gamma-delta thymocytes from the thymus. Subset indicated: FACS-sorted CD3+ TCRalphabeta- TCRVdelta1+ TCRVdelta2- thymocytes. The sequence was collected from a child in the first two years of life who had congenital heart surgery. CDR3 coding DNA: TGTGCTCTTGGGGAACCCCGTATGGGAGTTCACCGCCACTGGATTTCGGCGTACACCGATAAACTCATCTTT. Its translation is CALGEPRMGVHRHWISAYTDKLIF.